This T cell receptor beta chain was sequenced for a study of CD8+CD57+ T cells in acquired aplastic anemia. Study background: Quantities of DNA derived from sorted CD4+ and CD8+ cells averaged approximately 3.5 ug.

The TCR beta profiling, which covered VDJ combination and CDR3 sequence, was carried out using genomic DNA as the template. TCRdb recomputed calls from the reads with MiXCR, one row per CDR3 protein. The sample lists about 150,000 distinct CDR3 sequences; about 54% were seen once. Germline CDR1 and CDR2: ENHRY and SYGVKD. V was pared by 2 bases and J by 2 bases, with 1 base of the junction left unmatched. The CDR3 runs to 15 residues. With regard to this clonotype: What it binds is not known.

It was patients with CD8+CD57+ cell expansion by flow cytometry who were chosen for sequencing. Every patient presented with severe acquired aplastic anemia. Study observations and caveats: Some 30 shared CD8+ CDR3s appeared highly expressed within patients' immunodominant clones. Significance was not reached for CD8+ Simpson's diversity between patients and controls.

The source of this sequence is a human donor with aplastic anemia. The chain recombines TRBV10-3 with TRBJ2-5; the match to TRBD1 covers 11 bases. The sequenced sample was sorted CD4+, CD8+, or CD8+CD57+ T cells (not recorded which) from PBMCs. This CDR3 is CAISEGTGGQETQYF. CDR3 bases: TGTGCCATCAGTGAGGGGACAGGGGGGCAAGAGACCCAGTACTTC.